The sequence of this T cell receptor (beta chain) was determined in a study of blood T cell repertoires in COVID-19. Per the authors' pipeline: The assay estimated nucleated cells by amplifying reference gene primers. Clones were sequenced by immunoSEQ multiplex PCR, and TCRdb holds only the in-frame ones, with some missing. That table furnishes V, J and clone size, whereas the DNA furnished D and trimming. Among over 200,000 clones listed, roughly 83% were seen once. This sequence was found in a man aged 35 to 55 with acute or convalescent COVID-19. Sequenced: peripheral blood.

The CDR3 nucleotides read TGCGCCAGCAGCCAAACAGCATCTAACTATGGCTACACCTTC. Amino acid sequence: CASSQTASNYGYTF. V gene TRBV4-3 combines with J gene TRBJ1-2; D gene ambiguous. This CDR3 comprises 14 residues. V gave up 2 bases and J gave up 0 bases, with 7 bases separating them. Germline CDR1 is LGHNA and CDR2 is YSLEER.